Below, 10 T cell receptor beta chains from the same sample are listed, as sequenced in a study of cytomegalovirus exposure and HLA in healthy donors. Primers included in the PCR were 60 Vbeta and 13 Jbeta primers. Sequencing used immunoSEQ multiplex PCR; TCRdb keeps in-frame clones, though not all of them. This repertoire shows about 160,000 clones, under 80% found once; its top ten account for approximately 2%. Sequenced input: PBMCs. These receptors originate from a female donor in good health and CMV-seronegative.

The chain combines TRBV19 with TRBJ1-1, with TRBD1 identical over 11 bases. The length of the CDR3 is 13 residues. CDR1 and CDR2 from the germline V gene are LNHDA and SQIVND (reference sequence). With 8 bases clipped from V and 4 bases from J, the junction kept 3 bases outside the gene matches. The CDR3 region has the DNA TGTGCCAGTTCGGGACAGGGGGTCACTGAAGCTTTCTTT. Translated: CASSGQGVTEAFF.

V is TRBV5-6 and J is TRBJ2-7, with 7 bases that match TRBD2. Germline V gene lookup returns CDR1 SGHDT and CDR2 YYEEEE. There are 14 residues in the CDR3. V dropped 5 bases and J dropped 0; count of bases not matched to a gene: 5. The CDR3 bases are TGTGCCAGCAGGGACCGGGACTACTCCTACGAGCAGTACTTC. It yields the protein CASRDRDYSYEQYF.

The V gene is TRBV6-1, the J gene TRBJ1-1; TRBD1 might be the D (6 bases). Per germline, CDR1 MNHNS and CDR2 SASEGT. CDR3 size: 14 residues. The V end was cut by 6 bases, the J end by 4 bases, with 15 bases between. The CDR3 region has the DNA TGTGCCAGCAGGGAACAGGGCTGGGTCACTGAAGCTTTCTTT. As protein: CASREQGWVTEAFF.

This clone was found a few times. The CDR3: CAISPGTGGNEKLFF. DNA for the CDR3: TGTGCCATCAGCCCCGGGACAGGGGGTAATGAAAAACTGTTTTTT. J is TRBJ1-4 and V is TRBV10-3; 11 bases match TRBD1. CDR3 length equals 15 residues. Trimming removed 6 bases from V and 4 bases from J; junction bases left unmatched: 4. Germline V gene lookup returns CDR1 ENHRY and CDR2 SYGVKD.

The genes are TRBV6-5 and TRBJ2-1; TRBD2 agrees at 7 bases. The germline gives CDR1 MNHEY, CDR2 SVGAGI. With V trimmed by 0 bases and J by 7 bases, 6 bases remained unmatched. This CDR3 spans 15 amino acids. The CDR3 DNA follows: TGTGCCAGCAGTTACTCGCGGGGGTTTGTTAATGAGCAGTTCTTC. Its protein product is CASSYSRGFVNEQFF.

The chain links TRBV7-3 to TRBJ2-3; TRBD1 might be the D (6 bases). Looked up from germline, CDR1 is SGHTA and CDR2 is FQGTGA. The CDR3 is 15 residues long. Between the trimmed V and J ends, which lost 2 bases and 1 base, there was a span of 10 bases. CDR3 DNA sequence: TGTGCCAGCAGCTTACAGGGGCAGCGCACAGATACGCAGTATTTT. Translation gives CASSLQGQRTDTQYF.

This chain uses TRBV7-9 with TRBJ1-4, with 8 bases matching TRBD1. Germline CDR1 is SEHNR and CDR2 is FQNEAQ (reference sequence). V shed 3 bases and J 11 bases; nucleotides not matched to a gene: 5. The CDR3 is 13 amino acids. The CDR3 coding sequence is TGTGCCAGCAGCTTTCAGGGGGCCAATAAACTGTTTTTT. The encoded protein is CASSFQGANKLFF.

The chain has TRBV6-5 and TRBJ2-3; 8 bases fit TRBD2. Germline V CDR1 and CDR2: MNHEY, SVGAGI. This CDR3 is built from 14 residues. This CDR3 reads CAVSPGGATDTQYF. CDR3 nucleotides: TGTGCAGTGAGCCCCGGGGGGGCCACAGATACGCAGTATTTT.

This chain uses TRBV2 with TRBJ1-2; TRBD1 matches at 7 bases. V shed 6 bases, J shed 3 bases, and the junction held 7 bases outside the gene matches. Germline CDR1 and CDR2: SNHLY and FYNNEI. The CDR3 is 14 residues long. The CDR3 region is CASSDRARDYGYTF. In DNA, the CDR3 is TGTGCCAGCAGCGACAGGGCCCGAGACTATGGCTACACCTTC.

A single count supports this clone. The V call is TRBV29-1, the J call TRBJ2-7; 11 bases align to TRBD1. The CDR3 consists of 13 residues. Germline assignment: CDR1 SQVTM and CDR2 ANQGSEA. With 7 bases clipped from V and 3 bases from J, the junction kept 5 bases outside the gene matches. The CDR3 loop reads CSARTGGVYEQYF. In nucleotides, the CDR3 is TGCAGCGCGCGGACAGGGGGCGTCTACGAGCAGTACTTC.